Below, one TCR beta chain is given with its context. Its specificity is unknown. CDR1 is SGHNT, CDR2 YYREEE, per germline (reference sequence). Trimming removed 0 bases at V and 6 bases at J, with 10 bases between. The CDR3 covers 13 residues. The naive gate required viable CD3+CD4+ or CD3+CD8+ cells with CCR7+CD45RA+CD45RO-CD95-CD27+CD28+ phenotype. These data are taken from a study of T cells after posttransplantation cyclophosphamide. General study results and limits: Recipient CMV seropositivity and CMV reactivation strongly tracked TRB clonality.

Using immunoSEQ multiplex PCR, the repertoire was profiled, and TCRdb retains in-frame clones only, with some absent. The repertoire holds 8,900 or so clones, with 95% to 99% as singletons. The chain recombines TRBV5-4 with TRBJ2-7; D remains ambiguous. Sequenced: naive CD8+ T cells sorted from PBMCs. The TCR originated in a man aged 50 to 60 in good health, CMV-negative, and a related stem cell transplant donor. CDR3 sequence reads: CASSLGFSFEQYF. In DNA form, the CDR3 reads TGTGCCAGCAGCTTGGGTTTTAGCTTCGAGCAGTACTTC.